The 10 T cell receptor beta chains listed next were all sequenced from one sample in a study of cytomegalovirus exposure and HLA in healthy donors listed by TCRdb under 2017. Libraries were built with the immunoSEQ multiplex PCR assay. The immuneACCESS repertoire file appears here via TCRdb, limited to in-frame rearrangements. These files lack a portion of the clones; in checked studies, under half of the deficit traces to unresolved V genes, and the cause of the others is not known. Here the sample has about 150,000 clones; roughly 92% occur a single time. The top ten clonotypes cover 0.6% to 0.8% of the sample. The specimen was PBMCs. The receptors were gathered from a man younger than 30 in good health and CMV-seronegative.

The gene calls are TRBV7-9 and TRBJ1-2; D is perhaps TRBD1 (6 bases). CDR3 length: 14 residues. Germline values: CDR1 SEHNR, CDR2 FQNEAQ (reference sequence). The V gene lost 5 bases and the J gene lost 7 bases, with 17 bases spanning the gap. The CDR3 DNA sequence: TGTGCCAGCAGCCATAGACAGGCGGCCCTTGGCTACACCTTC. Encoded protein: CASSHRQAALGYTF.

The chain carries TRBV6-6 and TRBJ2-1; 10 positions match TRBD2. The CDR3 extends over 15 amino acids. Germline V gene sequence: CDR1 MNHNY, CDR2 SVGAGI (reference sequence). Germline trimming cut 5 bases from V and 4 bases from J; bases unmatched to any gene: 5. This chain's CDR3 is CASSVGTSEYNEQFF. CDR3 sequence (DNA): TGTGCCAGCAGTGTGGGGACTAGCGAATACAATGAGCAGTTCTTC.

The chain uses TRBV5-1 and TRBJ2-6, with D possibly matching TRBD1 (6 bases). CDR3 length: 15 amino acids. Germline V gives CDR1 SGHRS, CDR2 YFSETQ. V dropped 5 bases and J dropped 3 bases, with 12 bases sitting between them. CDR3 sequence (DNA): TGCGCCAGCAGTAAGGGGGTGCGTGGGGCCAACGTCCTGACTTTC. Amino acid sequence: CASSKGVRGANVLTF.

The V call is TRBV6-5, the J call TRBJ2-3; 9 positions agree with TRBD2. The germline V gene has CDR1 MNHEY and CDR2 SVGAGI. This CDR3 region has 16 residues. V gave up 2 bases and J gave up 1 base; unmatched junction bases: 4. CDR3 sequence (DNA): TGTGCCAGCAGTTACGGACTAGCGTTGGGCACAGATACGCAGTATTTT. Protein product: CASSYGLALGTDTQYF.

The rearrangement uses TRBV27 and TRBJ2-7; weak D call: TRBD2 (5 bases). CDR1 MNHEY and CDR2 SMNVEV come from the germline V gene (reference sequence). Trimming shortened V by 5 bases and J by 0 bases, and 17 bases separated the two germline ends. This CDR3 region has 16 residues. The CDR3 bases are TGTGCCAGCAGTCAAAGACTAATCAGGCCCTCCTACGAGCAGTACGTC. Protein product: CASSQRLIRPSYEQYV.

The V and J genes are TRBV7-9 and TRBJ1-1, with a tentative D call TRBD1 (5 bases). V shed 4 bases and J shed 0 bases, with 12 bases lying between them. Per germline, CDR1 SEHNR and CDR2 FQNEAQ (reference sequence). The CDR3 totals 15 residues. CDR3 protein: CASSSRVQMNTEAFF. In DNA, the CDR3 is TGTGCCAGCAGCTCCAGGGTTCAGATGAACACTGAAGCTTTCTTT.

This chain links TRBV5-4 with TRBJ2-5; 7 nucleotides line up with TRBD1. The CDR3 spans 14 residues. The V gene's germline CDR1 is SGHNT and CDR2 YYREEE (reference sequence). With V trimmed by 0 bases and J by 5 bases, 4 bases remained unmatched. The CDR3 nucleotides read TGTGCCAGCAGCTTGGAGGGGGCCGGGGAGACCCAGTACTTC. Its translation: CASSLEGAGETQYF.

V usage is TRBV4-1 and J usage is TRBJ1-2; 11 positions match TRBD1. CDR1 is MGHRA, CDR2 YSYEKL, per germline. The CDR3 sequence is 16 residues long. V lost 1 base and J lost 4; bases outside the gene matches: 5. The CDR3 DNA follows: TGCGCCAGCAGCCAAGTCGTTGGACAGGGGGCCTATGGCTACACCTTC. Protein: CASSQVVGQGAYGYTF.

V and J are TRBV30 and TRBJ1-5; no clear D gene. Deletions cut 3 bases from V and 6 bases from J, with 15 bases between. CDR1 is GTSNPN, CDR2 SVGIG, per germline (reference sequence). This CDR3 comprises 14 residues. The CDR3 DNA reads TGTGCCTGGAGCCCTGGTGGGGAGGGTCAGCCCCAGCATTTT. Translation gives CAWSPGGEGQPQHF.

The V and J genes are TRBV9 and TRBJ1-1; 7 bases line up with TRBD1. CDR1 is SGDLS and CDR2 is YYNGEE in the germline V gene. This CDR3 has 15 amino acids. V trimming: 4 bases; J trimming: 1 base; junction bases outside the gene matches: 7. CDR3 loop: CASSPTDRSNTEAFF. CDR3 nucleotide sequence: TGTGCCAGCAGCCCCACGGACAGGTCGAACACTGAAGCTTTCTTT.